These T cell receptor beta chains were read from a single sample in a study of blood T cell repertoires in COVID-19. This table comes from immunoSEQ multiplex PCR, and its TCRdb copy is limited to in-frame clones, with some not included. The sample has some 210,000 clones, more than 70% seen once. Sample: PBMCs or T cells enriched from blood (not recorded which). Receptors originate from a man aged 30 to 39 with acute COVID-19. Both conserved end residues are part of each CDR3. A D gene is named only where the DNA matches it firmly. The listing skips clone size in some rows; elsewhere it reads once, few, many or a size class.

size	V	J	D	DNA	CDR3
-	TRBV19	TRBJ1-2	-	TGTGCCAGCAGTGACTTCGGGGGCTACACCTTC	CASSDFGGYTF
-	TRBV14	TRBJ1-2	TRBD1	TGTGCCAGCAGCCGACAGGGGAGCGATGGCTACACCTTC	CASSRQGSDGYTF
-	TRBV5-1	TRBJ2-1	TRBD2	TGCGCCAGCAGCTCCGGGACTAGCGGGGGAAACCCCTACAATGAGCAGTTCTTC	CASSSGTSGGNPYNEQFF
-	TRBV29-1	TRBJ2-5	-	TGCAGCGTTGAGTTGGCAGTCCAAGAGACCCAGTACTTC	CSVELAVQETQYF
-	TRBV5-4	TRBJ2-7	-	TGTGCCAGCAGCTTGAACGGGTACTCCTACGAGCAGTACTTC	CASSLNGYSYEQYF
once	TRBV7-3	TRBJ2-1	TRBD2	TGTGCCAGCAGCCCCGGGGGGAACTACAATGAGCAGTTCTTC	CASSPGGNYNEQFF
-	TRBV5-1	TRBJ2-7	-	TGCGCCAGCAGCTTGGTGGTCGGGACCTACGAGCAGTACTTC	CASSLVVGTYEQYF
-	TRBV28	TRBJ1-4	TRBD1	TGTGCCAGCAGTTTATCGACAGGGCAACTAATCGAAAAACTGTTTTTT	CASSLSTGQLIEKLFF
-	TRBV11-2	TRBJ1-3	-	TGTGCCAGCAGCTTAGTAGGCGGTGGGGGAAACACCATATATTTT	CASSLVGGGGNTIYF
once	TRBV28	TRBJ1-4	-	TGTGCCAGCAGTTTAAGCCGACGACCGGTGGGGGGTGAAAAACTGTTTTTT	CASSLSRRPVGGEKLFF
-	TRBV9	TRBJ1-2	TRBD1	TGTGCCAGCAGCCGATATCCCGGACAGGGGGTCAGTGGCTACACCTTC	CASSRYPGQGVSGYTF
once	TRBV27	TRBJ2-3	-	TGTGCCAGCAGTTTATCCTTGCGAGGGGATACGCAGTATTTT	CASSLSLRGDTQYF
-	TRBV2	TRBJ1-1	TRBD1	TGTGCCAGCAGTCACCCCGGACAGGGCATCAATGAAGCTTTCTTT	CASSHPGQGINEAFF
-	TRBV27	TRBJ2-5	TRBD1	TGTGCCAGCAGTTCTCGACAGGGGCGGACTTTGGAGACCCAGTACTTC	CASSSRQGRTLETQYF
few	TRBV11-2	TRBJ2-1	TRBD2	TGTGCCAGCAGCTTAGTTGTACTAGCGGATTACAATGAGCAGTTCTTC	CASSLVVLADYNEQFF
-	TRBV27	TRBJ2-5	-	TGTGCCAGCAGTTTAGCGGAGGAGACCCAGTACTTC	CASSLAEETQYF
-	TRBV7-3	TRBJ2-1	TRBD2	TGTGCCAGCAGCCCCTACCCACCAGGGCTAGCGGCTTATACCAATGAGCAGTTCTTC	CASSPYPPGLAAYTNEQFF
few	TRBV6-5	TRBJ1-2	TRBD1	TGTGCCAGCCTCACATCAGGGGGCGCGGGCTACACCTTC	CASLTSGGAGYTF
-	TRBV3-1/TRBV3-2	TRBJ1-2	-	TGTGCCAGCAGCCAGGCTTTCGGGGATGGCTACACCTTC	CASSQAFGDGYTF
-	TRBV27	TRBJ2-1	-	TGTGCCAGCAGTTTATCGATTAAAGGGGCGTTGAGCTCCTACAATGAGCAGTTCTTC	CASSLSIKGALSSYNEQFF
-	TRBV12-5	TRBJ2-3	TRBD2	TGTGCTAGTGGTTTGGTACAAGGACTAGCGGGGACAGATACGCAGTATTTT	CASGLVQGLAGTDTQYF
-	TRBV4-2	TRBJ1-2	TRBD1	TGTGCCAGCAGCCAGAAGGACAGGGGGGGCGGCTACACCTTC	CASSQKDRGGGYTF
-	TRBV18	TRBJ1-2	-	TGTGCCAGCTCACTAGGACCGGGACAAACTAACTATGGCTACACCTTC	CASSLGPGQTNYGYTF
-	TRBV4-2	TRBJ1-1	TRBD1	TGTGCCAGCAGCCGGGATAGGACAGGGGGTGAAGCTTTCTTT	CASSRDRTGGEAFF
-	TRBV6-2/TRBV6-3	TRBJ1-5	-	TGTGCCAGCAGTCCCTCGTATCCAGGGTTGCGTCAGCCCCAGCATTTT	CASSPSYPGLRQPQHF
-	TRBV4-1	TRBJ1-4	-	TGCGCCAGCAGCACGCAACAGTTTGCAACTAATGAAAAACTGTTTTTT	CASSTQQFATNEKLFF
few	TRBV7-2	TRBJ2-1	-	TGTGCCAGCAGCCCACAAACCGGAGATAACAATGAGCAGTTCTTC	CASSPQTGDNNEQFF
-	TRBV13	TRBJ1-2	TRBD1	TGTGCCAGCAGCGTGGACAGGCCCTATGGCTACACCTTC	CASSVDRPYGYTF
-	TRBV7-6	TRBJ2-5	TRBD1	TGTGCCAGCAGCTGGGGACAGGTACCTCGGGAGACCCAGTACTTC	CASSWGQVPRETQYF
-	TRBV4-2	TRBJ2-7	-	TGTGCCAGCAGCCAAGATTCCAGGGGCTCCTACGAGCAGTACTTC	CASSQDSRGSYEQYF
-	TRBV5-5	TRBJ1-5	TRBD1	TGTGCCAGCAGCTCTACGACAGGGTTAAATCAGCCCCAGCATTTT	CASSSTTGLNQPQHF
-	TRBV28	TRBJ1-1	-	TGTGCCAGCGCGCGGCCCCTGATTAAAAACACTGAAGCTTTCTTT	CASARPLIKNTEAFF
-	TRBV19	TRBJ1-5	TRBD1	TGTGCCAGTAGTAGGACAGGTTATAGCAATCAGCCCCAGCATTTT	CASSRTGYSNQPQHF
-	TRBV5-4	TRBJ1-2	-	TGTGCCAGCGGACCTTCGGGGGACGGTCGCTACACCTTC	CASGPSGDGRYTF
-	TRBV7-2	TRBJ1-3	TRBD1	TGTGCCAGCAACCTTCAGGGGGCTGGAAACACCATATATTTT	CASNLQGAGNTIYF
-	TRBV5-1	TRBJ2-5	-	TGCGCCAGCAGCTTGTACAGCGGGCAAGAGACCCAGTACTTC	CASSLYSGQETQYF
-	TRBV11-2	TRBJ2-3	-	TGTGCCAGCAGCGTAACGCCAGGGATCGGCACAGATACGCAGTATTTT	CASSVTPGIGTDTQYF
-	TRBV4-1	TRBJ1-5	-	TGCGCCAGCAGCCAAGAGTTGGGGCCCTGGAAGCCCCAGCATTTT	CASSQELGPWKPQHF
many	TRBV19	TRBJ1-6	-	TGTGCCACCCGAACAGGGAATTCACCCCTCCACTTT	CATRTGNSPLHF
-	TRBV5-4	TRBJ2-3	TRBD2	TGTGCCAGCAGCCCCCCGGGGGCTAGCGGGAGCACAGATACGCAGTATTTT	CASSPPGASGSTDTQYF
-	TRBV19	TRBJ2-7	TRBD2	TGTGCCAGTAGTATCCGTAGCGGGGGTTTCGAGCAGTACTTC	CASSIRSGGFEQYF
-	TRBV19	TRBJ1-5	-	TGTGCCAGTAGTAGCAGAAGGGGTCAGCCCCAGCATTTT	CASSSRRGQPQHF
-	TRBV3-1/TRBV3-2	TRBJ1-4	TRBD1	TGTGCCAGCAGCCCCACCGGGACAGGGCTTGAAAAACTGTTTTTT	CASSPTGTGLEKLFF
-	TRBV6-6	TRBJ2-7	TRBD1	TGTGCCCGACCCGGGCAGGGGGAGAGGAAGTACGAGCAGTACTTC	CARPGQGERKYEQYF
-	TRBV18	TRBJ1-1	-	TGTGCCAGCTCACCACCGATTCACAGACTACTATTGAACACTGAAGCTTTCTTT	CASSPPIHRLLLNTEAFF
-	TRBV3-1/TRBV3-2	TRBJ1-6	-	TGTGCCAGCAGCCAAGGCGGGCATTATAATTCACCCCTCCACTTT	CASSQGGHYNSPLHF
-	TRBV10-3	TRBJ1-5	-	TGTGCCATCGGGGCGGGCCACGGGGGAAGCAATCAGCCCCAGCATTTT	CAIGAGHGGSNQPQHF
-	TRBV10-1	TRBJ2-2	-	TGCGCCAGCCAGAATGGGAACACCGGGGAGCTGTTTTTT	CASQNGNTGELFF
-	TRBV12-3/TRBV12-4	TRBJ1-4	TRBD1	TGTGCCAGCCGGGACAGCCCTAATGAAAAACTGTTTTTT	CASRDSPNEKLFF
-	TRBV6-5	TRBJ1-5	TRBD1	TGTGCCAGCAATGGTCAGGGGGCGCTTCAGCCCCAGCATTTT	CASNGQGALQPQHF
-	TRBV5-4	TRBJ1-4	TRBD1	TGTGCCAGCAGCCAATCCGGGACAGGGAGAGAAAAACTGTTTTTT	CASSQSGTGREKLFF
once	TRBV7-9	TRBJ2-7	-	TGTGCCAGCACCCGGTCGGGGGAGCAGTACTTC	CASTRSGEQYF
once	TRBV5-5	TRBJ1-5	-	TGTGCCAGCAGCTTGGCCGGGGGCAATCAGCCCCAGCATTTT	CASSLAGGNQPQHF
-	TRBV3-1/TRBV3-2	TRBJ2-3	-	TGTGCCAGCAGGGAGGGTGGGGGTACGCAGTATTTT	CASREGGGTQYF
few	TRBV5-4	TRBJ1-3	-	TGTGCCAGCAGCTTGGATGATTCGGACACCATATATTTT	CASSLDDSDTIYF